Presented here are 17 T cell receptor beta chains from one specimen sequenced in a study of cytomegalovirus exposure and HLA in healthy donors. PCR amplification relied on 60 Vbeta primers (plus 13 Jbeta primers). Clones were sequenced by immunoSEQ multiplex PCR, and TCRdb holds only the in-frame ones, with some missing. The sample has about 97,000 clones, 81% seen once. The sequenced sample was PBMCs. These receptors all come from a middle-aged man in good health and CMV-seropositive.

For the CDR3, the DNA is TGCGCCAGCAGCTTCTTAACGAGCTCCTACAATGAGCAGTTCTTC. This codes for CASSFLTSSYNEQFF. The rearrangement links TRBV5-1 to TRBJ2-1, with D uncertain. The CDR3 length is 15 residues. The V end was cut by 2 bases, the J end by 0 bases, with 9 bases between. Germline V lookup: CDR1 SGHRS, CDR2 YFSETQ. The complete variable domain, with remaining parts taken from reference TRBV5-1 and TRBJ2-1, reads KAGVTQTPRYLIKTRGQQVTLSCSPISGHRSVSWYQQTPGQGLQFLFEYFSETQRNKGNFPGRFSGRQFSNSRSEMNVSTLELGDSALYLCASSFLTSSYNEQFFGPGTRLTVL.

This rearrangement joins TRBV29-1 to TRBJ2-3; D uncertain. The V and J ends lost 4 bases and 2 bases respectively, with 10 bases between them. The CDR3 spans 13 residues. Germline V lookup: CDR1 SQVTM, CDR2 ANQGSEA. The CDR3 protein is CSVVGRVTDTQYF. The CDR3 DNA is TGCAGCGTTGTCGGCCGGGTCACAGATACGCAGTATTTT.

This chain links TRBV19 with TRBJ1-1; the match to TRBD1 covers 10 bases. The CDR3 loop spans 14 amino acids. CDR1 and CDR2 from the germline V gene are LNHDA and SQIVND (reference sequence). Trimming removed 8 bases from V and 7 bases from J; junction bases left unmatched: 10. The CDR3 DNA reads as TGTGCCAGTCAACCCGTGGACAGGGGGTTTGAAGCTTTCTTT. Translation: CASQPVDRGFEAFF.

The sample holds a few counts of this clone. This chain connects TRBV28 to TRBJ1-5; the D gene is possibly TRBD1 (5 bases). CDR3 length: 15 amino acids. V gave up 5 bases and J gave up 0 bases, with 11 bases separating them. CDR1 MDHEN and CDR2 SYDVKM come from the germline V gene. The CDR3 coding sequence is TGTGCCAGCAGTGATGGGACTTATAGCAATCAGCCCCAGCATTTT. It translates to CASSDGTYSNQPQHF.

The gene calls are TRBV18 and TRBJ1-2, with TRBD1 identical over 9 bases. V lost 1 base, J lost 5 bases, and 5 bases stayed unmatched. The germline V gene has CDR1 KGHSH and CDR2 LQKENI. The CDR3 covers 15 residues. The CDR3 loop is CASSPQDRGTYGYTF. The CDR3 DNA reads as TGTGCCAGCTCACCACAGGACAGGGGAACTTATGGCTACACCTTC. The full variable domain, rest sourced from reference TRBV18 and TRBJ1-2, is NAGVMQNPRHLVRRRGQEARLRCSPMKGHSHVYWYRQLPEEGLKFMVYLQKENIIDESGMPKERFSAEFPKEGPSILRIQQVVRGDSAAYFCASSPQDRGTYGYTFGSGTRLTVV.

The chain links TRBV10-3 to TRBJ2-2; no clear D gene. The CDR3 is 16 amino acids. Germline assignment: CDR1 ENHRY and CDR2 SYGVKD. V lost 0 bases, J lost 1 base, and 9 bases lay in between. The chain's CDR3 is CAISESRQQNTGELFF. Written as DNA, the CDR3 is TGTGCCATCAGTGAGTCGAGGCAGCAGAACACCGGGGAGCTGTTTTTT.

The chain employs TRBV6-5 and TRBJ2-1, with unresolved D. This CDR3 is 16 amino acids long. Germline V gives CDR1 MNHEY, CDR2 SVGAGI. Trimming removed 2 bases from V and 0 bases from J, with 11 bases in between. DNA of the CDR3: TGTGCCAGCAGTTACGCCCCACCCAGCTCCTACAATGAGCAGTTCTTC. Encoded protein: CASSYAPPSSYNEQFF.

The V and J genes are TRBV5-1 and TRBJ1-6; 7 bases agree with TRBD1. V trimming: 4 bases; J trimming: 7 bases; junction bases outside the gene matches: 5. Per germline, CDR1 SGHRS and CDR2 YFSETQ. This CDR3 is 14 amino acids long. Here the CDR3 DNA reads TGCGCCAGCAGCGGGGGACAGCAGAATTCACCCCTCCACTTT. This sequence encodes CASSGGQQNSPLHF. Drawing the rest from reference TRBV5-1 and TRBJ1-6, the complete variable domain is KAGVTQTPRYLIKTRGQQVTLSCSPISGHRSVSWYQQTPGQGLQFLFEYFSETQRNKGNFPGRFSGRQFSNSRSEMNVSTLELGDSALYLCASSGGQQNSPLHFGNGTRLTVT.

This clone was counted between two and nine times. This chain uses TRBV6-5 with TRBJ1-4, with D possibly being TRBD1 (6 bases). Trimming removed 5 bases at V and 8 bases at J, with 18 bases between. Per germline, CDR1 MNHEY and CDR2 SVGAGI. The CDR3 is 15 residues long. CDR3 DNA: TGTGCCAGCAGTGCCGGGGGGCGGAGGAACGAAAAACTGTTTTTT. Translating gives CASSAGGRRNEKLFF.

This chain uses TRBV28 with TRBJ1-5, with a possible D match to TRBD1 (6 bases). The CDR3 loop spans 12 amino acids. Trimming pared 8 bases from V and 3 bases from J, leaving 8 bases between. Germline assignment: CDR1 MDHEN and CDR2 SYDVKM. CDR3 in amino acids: CASRDNNQPQHF. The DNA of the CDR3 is TGTGCCAGCCGGGACAACAATCAGCCCCAGCATTTT.

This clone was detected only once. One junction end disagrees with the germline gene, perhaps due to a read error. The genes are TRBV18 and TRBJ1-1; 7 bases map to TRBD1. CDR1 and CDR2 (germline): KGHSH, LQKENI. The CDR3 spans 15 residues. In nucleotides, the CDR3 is TGTGCCAGCTCCCCACCGGGACAGATAAACACTGAAGCTTTCTTT. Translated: CASSPPGQINTEAFF.

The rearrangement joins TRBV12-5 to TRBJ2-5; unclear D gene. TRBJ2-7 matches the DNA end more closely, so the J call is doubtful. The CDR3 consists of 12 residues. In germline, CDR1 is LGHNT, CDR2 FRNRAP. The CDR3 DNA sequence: TGTGCTAGTGGTTTGGATTCCTACGAGCAGTACTTC. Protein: CASGLDSYEQYF.

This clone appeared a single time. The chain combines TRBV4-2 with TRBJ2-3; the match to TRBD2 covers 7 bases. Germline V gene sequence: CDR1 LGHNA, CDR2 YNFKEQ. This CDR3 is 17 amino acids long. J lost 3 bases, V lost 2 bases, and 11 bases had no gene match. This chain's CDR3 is CASSQRLAGASTDTQYF. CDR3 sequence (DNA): TGTGCCAGCAGCCAAAGGTTGGCGGGAGCGTCAACAGATACGCAGTATTTT.

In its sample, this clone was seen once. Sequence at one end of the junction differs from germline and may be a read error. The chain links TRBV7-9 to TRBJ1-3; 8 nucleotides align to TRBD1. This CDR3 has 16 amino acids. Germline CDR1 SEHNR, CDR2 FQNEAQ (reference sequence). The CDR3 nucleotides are TGTTCCAGCGTCAAACAGGGGGGCTTGTCCGGAAACACCATATATTTT. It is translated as CSSVKQGGLSGNTIYF.

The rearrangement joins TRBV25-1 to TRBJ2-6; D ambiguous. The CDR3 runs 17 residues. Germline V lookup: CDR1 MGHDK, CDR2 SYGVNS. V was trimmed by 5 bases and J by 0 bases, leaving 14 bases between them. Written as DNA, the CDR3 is TGTGCCAGCAGTACCCCAACAGTGTTCTCTGGGGCCAACGTCCTGACTTTC. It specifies CASSTPTVFSGANVLTF.

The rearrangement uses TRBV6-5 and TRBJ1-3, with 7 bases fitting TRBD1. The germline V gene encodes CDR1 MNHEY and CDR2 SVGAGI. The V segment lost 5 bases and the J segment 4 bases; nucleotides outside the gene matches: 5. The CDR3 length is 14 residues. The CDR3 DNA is TGTGCCAGCAGTACGACAGGGTTCGGAAACACCATATATTTT. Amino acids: CASSTTGFGNTIYF.

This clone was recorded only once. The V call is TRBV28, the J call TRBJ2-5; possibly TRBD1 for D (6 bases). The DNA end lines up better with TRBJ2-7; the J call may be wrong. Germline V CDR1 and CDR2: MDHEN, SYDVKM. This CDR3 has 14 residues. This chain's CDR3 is CASSLGQGSYEQYF. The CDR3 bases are TGTGCCAGCAGTTTAGGGCAGGGGTCCTACGAGCAGTACTTC.